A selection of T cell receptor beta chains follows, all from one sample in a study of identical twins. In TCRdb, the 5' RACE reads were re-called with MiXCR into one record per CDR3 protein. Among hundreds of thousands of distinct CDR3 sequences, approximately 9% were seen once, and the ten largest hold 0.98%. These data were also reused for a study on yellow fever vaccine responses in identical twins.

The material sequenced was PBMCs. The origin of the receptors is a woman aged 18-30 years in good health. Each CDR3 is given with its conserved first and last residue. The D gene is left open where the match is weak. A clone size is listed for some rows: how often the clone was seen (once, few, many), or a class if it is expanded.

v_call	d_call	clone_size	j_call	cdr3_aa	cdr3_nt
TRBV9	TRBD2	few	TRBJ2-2	CASSVGVAGGPVTGELFF	TGTGCCAGCAGCGTAGGGGTAGCGGGGGGGCCCGTCACCGGGGAGCTGTTTTTT
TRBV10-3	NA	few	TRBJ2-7	CAISDEGTVSSYEQYF	TGTGCCATCAGTGACGAAGGGACCGTCAGCTCCTACGAGCAGTACTTC
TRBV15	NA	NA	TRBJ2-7	CATSRSRDIEQYF	TGTGCCACCAGCAGGAGTAGAGACATCGAGCAGTACTTC
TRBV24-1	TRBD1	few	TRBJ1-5	CATSDGQGFGQPQHF	TGTGCCACCAGTGATGGACAGGGTTTTGGTCAGCCCCAGCATTTT
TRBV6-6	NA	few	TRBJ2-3	CASSRRGSDTQYF	TGTGCCAGCAGTCGCCGGGGTTCGGATACGCAGTATTTT
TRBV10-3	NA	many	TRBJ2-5	CATREWGASETQYF	TGTGCCACCCGGGAGTGGGGGGCCTCAGAGACCCAGTACTTC
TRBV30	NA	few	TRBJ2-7	CAWSVAGPGEQYF	TGTGCCTGGAGTGTAGCAGGACCAGGGGAGCAGTACTTC
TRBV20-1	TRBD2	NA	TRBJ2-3	CSARVLAGGSSDTDTQYF	TGCAGTGCTAGGGTCCTAGCGGGAGGGTCCTCTGACACAGATACGCAGTATTTT
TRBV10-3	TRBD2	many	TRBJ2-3	CAISLAGDTDTQYF	TGTGCCATCAGTCTAGCGGGGGACACAGATACGCAGTATTTT
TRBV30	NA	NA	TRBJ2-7	CAWSTTGKRSYEQYF	TGTGCCTGGAGCACGACAGGCAAGAGGTCCTACGAGCAGTACTTC
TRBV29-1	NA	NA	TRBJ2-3	CSFTGDSSAPDTQYF	TGCAGCTTTACAGGGGACTCCTCGGCGCCGGATACGCAGTATTTT
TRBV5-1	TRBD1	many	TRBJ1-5	CASSSGQGSNQPQHF	TGCGCCAGCAGCTCGGGACAGGGTAGCAATCAGCCCCAGCATTTT
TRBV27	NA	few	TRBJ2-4	CASSSDSAKNIQYF	TGTGCCAGCAGTTCGGACTCCGCCAAAAACATTCAGTACTTC
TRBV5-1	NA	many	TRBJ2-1	CASSPILALEQFF	TGCGCCAGCAGCCCAATACTAGCCCTCGAGCAGTTCTTC
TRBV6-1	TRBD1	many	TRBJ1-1	CASSQAGTGYTEAFF	TGTGCCAGCAGCCAGGCCGGGACAGGGTATACTGAAGCTTTCTTT
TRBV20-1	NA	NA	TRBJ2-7	CSASPGTSYEQYF	TGCAGTGCTAGTCCCGGGACAAGCTACGAGCAGTACTTC
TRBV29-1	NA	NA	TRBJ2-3	CSVEDLGTPTSTDTQYF	TGCAGCGTTGAAGATCTGGGGACTCCCACTAGCACAGATACGCAGTATTTT
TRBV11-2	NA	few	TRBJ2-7	CASSFGVEQYF	TGTGCCAGCAGCTTTGGGGTGGAGCAGTACTTC
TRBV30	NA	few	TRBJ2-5	CAWSVMVETQYF	TGTGCCTGGAGTGTAATGGTGGAGACCCAGTACTTC
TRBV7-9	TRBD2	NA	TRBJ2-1	CASSLQLAGGNEQFF	TGTGCCAGCAGCTTACAACTAGCGGGAGGGAACGAGCAGTTCTTC
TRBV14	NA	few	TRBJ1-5	CASSQGPLSTQHF	TGTGCCAGCAGCCAAGGACCCTTGTCGACCCAGCATTTT
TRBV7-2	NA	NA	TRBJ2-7	CASSAQGRVFHYEQYF	TGTGCCAGCAGCGCCCAAGGCCGGGTGTTTCACTACGAGCAGTACTTC
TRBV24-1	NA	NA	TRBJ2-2	CATSDPDLNTGELFF	TGTGCCACCAGTGACCCCGACCTGAACACCGGGGAGCTGTTTTTT
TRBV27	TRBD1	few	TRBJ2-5	CASSYWSRTGTETQYF	TGTGCCAGCAGTTATTGGTCACGGACAGGGACGGAGACCCAGTACTTC
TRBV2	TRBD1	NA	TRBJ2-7	CASSARSPGTDRSYEQYF	TGTGCCAGCAGTGCCCGGTCCCCTGGGACAGACCGATCCTACGAGCAGTACTTC
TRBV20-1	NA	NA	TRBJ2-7	CSARDRIRSLYEQYF	TGCAGTGCTAGAGATAGGATCAGGTCTCTCTACGAGCAGTACTTC
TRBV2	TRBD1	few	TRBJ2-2	CASRPRQGGSTGELFF	TGTGCCAGCAGGCCAAGACAGGGTGGGAGCACCGGGGAGCTGTTTTTT
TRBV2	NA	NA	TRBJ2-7	CASRLEYSYEQYF	TGTGCCAGCAGGCTGGAATATTCCTACGAGCAGTACTTC
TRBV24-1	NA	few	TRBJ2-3	CATSDSQPGRRADTQYF	TGTGCCACCAGTGATTCGCAACCGGGACGCCGAGCAGATACGCAGTATTTT